The clone carrying this T cell receptor (beta chain) appeared once. V was shortened by 2 bases and J by 4 bases, with 12 bases between the two germline ends. Looked up from germline, CDR1 is MDHEN and CDR2 is SYDVKM. The length of the CDR3 is 15 residues. This sample was taken from a study of Ad26.COV2.S vaccination and SARS-CoV-2 variants. Overall study context: Among those in the COV1001 Ad26.COV2.S trial arm was the donor.

Treatment: over 15 received Ad26.COV2.S at low or high dose, single or two shots; roughly 5 received placebo; per-sample allocation not given. Specimen acquisition occurred on day 63 following the initial vaccine or placebo injection. The assay was immunoSEQ multiplex PCR, and TCRdb's table has in-frame clones only and misses some. The sample holds some 390,000 clones, around 89% seen once. The genes are TRBV28 and TRBJ2-1; tentative D call: TRBD2 (5 bases). Here the sequenced sample was peripheral blood, taken in a trial of Ad26.COV2.S vaccine versus placebo. This TCR was sampled from a person aged 18 to 59 who received the Ad26.COV2.S COVID-19 vaccine or a placebo. The CDR3 nucleotides are TGTGCCAGCAGTTTAGCGGGTAGATTTTACAATGAGCAGTTCTTC. Protein product: CASSLAGRFYNEQFF.